The following is a T cell receptor beta chain sequence with its context. Each CDR3 protein gets one entry after TCRdb re-called the 5' RACE reads with MiXCR. The sample contains more than 90,000 distinct CDR3 sequences, 7% to 8.5% of which appear only once. This entry comes from a study of T cells after yellow fever vaccination. Material: CD8+ T cells sorted from PBMCs, obtained 45 days after the yellow fever booster vaccination. This clonotype was sampled from a man aged 30 to 39 who received the YFV17D yellow fever vaccine.

DNA for the CDR3: TGCGCCAGCAGCCAAGATTTAACTAGCGGGAGCGTGGACGGGGAGCTGTTTTTT. As protein: CASSQDLTSGSVDGELFF. The chain recombines TRBV4-3 with TRBJ2-2; 11 nucleotides line up with TRBD2. Losses at the gene ends were 0 bases for V and 7 bases for J; bases not matched to a gene: 10. Germline-derived CDR1 and CDR2 are LGHNA and YSLEER. The CDR3 runs 18 residues.